These T cell receptor beta chains were read from a single sample in a study of PD-L1 blockade in urothelial cancer. Here immunoSEQ multiplex PCR was the method, and the copy in TCRdb shows in-frame clones only, minus some. This table holds about 37,000 clones, 82% found once. The sequencing used PBMCs, collected around atezolizumab (anti-PD-L1) treatment. These receptors all come from a man between 60 and 75 years old with urothelial cancer. The CDR3 runs from the conserved cysteine through the conserved F or W. Fields, in order: V gene, D gene, CDR3 protein. D genes are given only for firm matches.

v_gene: TRBV28
d_gene: TRBD1
CDR3aa: CASRPAGGTGLLGTQYF

v_gene: TRBV11-1
d_gene: TRBD1
CDR3aa: CASSLRNNRGAGELFF

v_gene: TRBV6-1
d_gene: NA
CDR3aa: CASMRGGAGETQYF

v_gene: TRBV10-2
d_gene: TRBD1
CDR3aa: CASSGDRDGGYTGELFF

v_gene: TRBV6-1
d_gene: NA
CDR3aa: CASSERGGGGRMNTEAFF

v_gene: TRBV6-1
d_gene: TRBD2
CDR3aa: CASSELLAGGTYEQYF

v_gene: TRBV5-5
d_gene: NA
CDR3aa: CASSLVGRSYEQYF

v_gene: TRBV19
d_gene: NA
CDR3aa: CASSIDVRRTYNEQFF

v_gene: TRBV6-6
d_gene: TRBD1
CDR3aa: CASSSPGQFTDTQYF

v_gene: TRBV4-2
d_gene: NA
CDR3aa: CASSQAPDSGNTIYF

v_gene: TRBV7-8
d_gene: NA
CDR3aa: CASSLRGFPGDEQFF

v_gene: TRBV4-1
d_gene: NA
CDR3aa: CASSYGQTYEQYF

v_gene: TRBV18
d_gene: TRBD1
CDR3aa: CASSRTGLDEQYF

v_gene: TRBV6-1
d_gene: TRBD2
CDR3aa: CASSEAPSGGVYEQYF

v_gene: TRBV28
d_gene: TRBD1
CDR3aa: CASSAGTENQPQHF

v_gene: TRBV28
d_gene: NA
CDR3aa: CASSLAGMTPYEQYF

v_gene: TRBV9
d_gene: NA
CDR3aa: CASSAPGVAWGTDTQYF

v_gene: TRBV30
d_gene: NA
CDR3aa: CAWSVRHGGAYNSPLHF